This entry lists 2 T cell receptor beta chains sequenced from one sample in a study of blood T cell repertoires in COVID-19. Clones were sequenced by immunoSEQ multiplex PCR, and TCRdb holds only the in-frame ones, with some missing. The sample lists roughly 68,000 clones; roughly three quarters were seen once. Sequencing was done on a sample of peripheral blood. The receptor set was obtained from a woman between 45 and 60 years old with acute or convalescent COVID-19.

V gene TRBV10-3 combines with J gene TRBJ2-1; 9 bases match TRBD2. The V gene's germline CDR1 is ENHRY and CDR2 SYGVKD. J gave up 6 bases and V 1 base, and 7 bases lay outside the gene matches. The CDR3 sequence is 16 residues long. DNA for the CDR3: TGTGCCATCAGTGAGTGGCGGGGGGGCGTTGGCAATGAGCAGTTCTTC. It encodes CAISEWRGGVGNEQFF.

The J gene is TRBJ2-7, the V gene TRBV2; 7 bases align to TRBD1. Germline V gene lookup returns CDR1 SNHLY and CDR2 FYNNEI. The CDR3 contains 13 residues. V gave up 7 bases and J gave up 7 bases; unmatched junction bases: 10. CDR3 sequence (DNA): TGTGCCAGCATGGACAGGACGGAGTCGGAGCAGTACTTC. This translates into CASMDRTESEQYF.